The present entry profiles one T cell receptor (beta chain) with its context. The sample belongs to a study of vaccination and CD4 T cells after COVID-19. About the study: Of the convalescent patients, who were SARS-CoV-2 positive by nasal swab PCR, under ten had mild and one severe disease. Ranging from 14 to 241, the interval between dose two and post-vaccine sampling had a median of 72 days.

TCRdb called the PCR reads again in MiXCR, with one record for every CDR3 protein. Of about 19,000 distinct CDR3 sequences listed, 45% to 70% are singletons. The source was CD4+ T cells from blood, collected after SARS-CoV-2 vaccination. The TCR comes from a human donor who had recovered from COVID-19.

CDR3 sequence reads: CASKGLAGRATSKESGTDTQYF. As DNA, the CDR3 is TGTGCCAGTAAAGGACTAGCGGGGAGGGCTACGTCAAAAGAAAGTGGCACAGATACGCAGTATTTT. The chain employs TRBV19 and TRBJ2-3; 12 bases map to TRBD2. V was pared by 7 bases and J by 1 base, with 24 bases of the junction left unmatched. The CDR3 runs to 22 residues. Germline V lookup: CDR1 LNHDA, CDR2 SQIVND (reference sequence).